This T cell receptor beta chain was retrieved from a study of beta chain features in type 1 diabetes. Study findings and constraints: Junctions at VDJ sites from type 1 diabetes patients had fewer insertions and more deletions.

All sorted populations exceeded 95% purity. V lost 3 bases and J lost 1; bases outside the gene matches: 6. Germline CDR1 GTSNPN, CDR2 SVGIG (reference sequence). This CDR3 has 15 amino acids. This clone was counted a few times. What it recognizes is unknown. The whole isolated RNA underwent reverse transcription, so sequencing captured expressed TCRB transcripts. Clones were sequenced by immunoSEQ multiplex PCR, and TCRdb holds only the in-frame ones, with some missing. The sample records approximately 300,000 clones, 11% being singletons. The J gene is TRBJ2-5, the V gene TRBV30, with 9 bases matching TRBD1. The source material was naive CD4+ T cells from blood. This sequence was found in a woman aged 25 to 45 in good health. The CDR3 sequence is CAWSAGQGIQETQYF. CDR3 nucleotide sequence: TGTGCCTGGAGCGCGGGACAGGGTATCCAAGAGACCCAGTACTTC.